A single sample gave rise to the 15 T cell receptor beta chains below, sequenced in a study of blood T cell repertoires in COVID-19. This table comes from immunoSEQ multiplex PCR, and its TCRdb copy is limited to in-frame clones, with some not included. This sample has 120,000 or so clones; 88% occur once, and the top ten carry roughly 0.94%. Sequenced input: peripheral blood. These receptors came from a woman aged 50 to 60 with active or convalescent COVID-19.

The CDR3 reads CASSSDRATEAFF. CDR3 in DNA: TGTGCCAGCAGCTCAGACAGGGCAACTGAAGCTTTCTTT. V gene TRBV11-3 combines with J gene TRBJ1-1, with 7 positions matching TRBD1. V dropped 4 bases and J dropped 5; count of bases not matched to a gene: 4. CDR1 is SGHNT, CDR2 YENEEA, per germline. The CDR3 covers 13 residues.

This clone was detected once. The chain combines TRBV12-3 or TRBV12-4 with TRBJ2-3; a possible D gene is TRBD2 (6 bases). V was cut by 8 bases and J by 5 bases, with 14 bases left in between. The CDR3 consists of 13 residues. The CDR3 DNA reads TGTGCCAGCGGGGGACTCAGATTAGATACGCAGTATTTT. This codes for CASGGLRLDTQYF.

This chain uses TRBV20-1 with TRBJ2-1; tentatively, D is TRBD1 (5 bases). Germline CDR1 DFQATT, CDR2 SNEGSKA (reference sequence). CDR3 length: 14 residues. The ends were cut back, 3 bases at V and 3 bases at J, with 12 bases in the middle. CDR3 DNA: TGCAGTGCTAGTATGGGGCTCGGCTACAATGAGCAGTTCTTC. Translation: CSASMGLGYNEQFF.

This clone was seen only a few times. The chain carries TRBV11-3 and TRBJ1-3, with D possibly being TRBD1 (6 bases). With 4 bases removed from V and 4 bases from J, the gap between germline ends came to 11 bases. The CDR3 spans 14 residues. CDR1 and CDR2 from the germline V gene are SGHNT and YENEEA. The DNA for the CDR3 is TGTGCCAGCAGCTCCGGGGGGGCCGGAAACACCATATATTTT. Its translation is CASSSGGAGNTIYF.

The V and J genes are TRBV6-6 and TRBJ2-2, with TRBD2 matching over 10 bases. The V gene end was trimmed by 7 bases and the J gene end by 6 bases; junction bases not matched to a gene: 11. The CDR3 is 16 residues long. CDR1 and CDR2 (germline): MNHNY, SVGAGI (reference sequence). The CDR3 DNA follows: TGTGCCAGCATTAAACTAGCGGGACAAAAAGCCGGGGAGCTGTTTTTT. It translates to CASIKLAGQKAGELFF.

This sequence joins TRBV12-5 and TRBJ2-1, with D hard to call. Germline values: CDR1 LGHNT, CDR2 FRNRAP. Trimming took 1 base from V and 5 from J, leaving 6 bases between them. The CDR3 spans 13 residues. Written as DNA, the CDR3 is TGTGCTAGTGGTTTGGGGCTTAACAATGAGCAGTTCTTC. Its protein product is CASGLGLNNEQFF.

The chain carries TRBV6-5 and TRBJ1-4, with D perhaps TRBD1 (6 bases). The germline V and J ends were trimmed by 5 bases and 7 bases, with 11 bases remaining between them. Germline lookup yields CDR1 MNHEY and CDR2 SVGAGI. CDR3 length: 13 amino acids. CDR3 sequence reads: CASSTDRSEKLFF. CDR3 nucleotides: TGTGCCAGCAGTACGGACAGAAGTGAAAAACTGTTTTTT.

The CDR3 DNA reads TGTGCCAGCAGTTTTGGCCTCGGGACAGAATATGGCTACACCTTC. Its translation is CASSFGLGTEYGYTF. This chain joins TRBV6-6 and TRBJ1-2; 7 bases agree with TRBD1. The germline V gene has CDR1 MNHNY and CDR2 SVGAGI (reference sequence). The CDR3 extends over 15 amino acids. With 4 bases clipped from V and 5 bases from J, the junction kept 10 bases outside the gene matches.

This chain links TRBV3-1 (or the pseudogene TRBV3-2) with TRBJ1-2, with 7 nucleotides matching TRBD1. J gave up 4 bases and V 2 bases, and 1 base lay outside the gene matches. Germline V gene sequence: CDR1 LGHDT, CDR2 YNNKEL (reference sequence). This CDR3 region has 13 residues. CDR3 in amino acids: CASSQTGAYGYTF. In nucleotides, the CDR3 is TGTGCCAGCAGCCAAACAGGGGCCTATGGCTACACCTTC.

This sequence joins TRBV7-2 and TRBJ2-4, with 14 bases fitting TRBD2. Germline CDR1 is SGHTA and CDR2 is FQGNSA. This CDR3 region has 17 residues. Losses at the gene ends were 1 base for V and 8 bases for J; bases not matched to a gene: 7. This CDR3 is CASSLGLAGGPGDIQYF. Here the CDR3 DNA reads TGTGCCAGCAGCTTAGGACTAGCGGGAGGGCCAGGGGACATTCAGTACTTC.

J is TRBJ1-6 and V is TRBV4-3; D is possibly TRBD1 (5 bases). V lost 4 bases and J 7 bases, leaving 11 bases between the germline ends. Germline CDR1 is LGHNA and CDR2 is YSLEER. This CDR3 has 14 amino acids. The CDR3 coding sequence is TGCGCCAGCAGCCTAACAGGCCGGAATTCACCCCTCCACTTT. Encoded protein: CASSLTGRNSPLHF.

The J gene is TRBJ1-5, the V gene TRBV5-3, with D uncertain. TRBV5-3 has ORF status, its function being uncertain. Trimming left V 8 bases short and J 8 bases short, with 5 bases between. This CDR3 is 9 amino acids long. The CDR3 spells CARRKPQHF. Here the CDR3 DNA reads TGTGCCAGGCGGAAGCCCCAGCATTTT.

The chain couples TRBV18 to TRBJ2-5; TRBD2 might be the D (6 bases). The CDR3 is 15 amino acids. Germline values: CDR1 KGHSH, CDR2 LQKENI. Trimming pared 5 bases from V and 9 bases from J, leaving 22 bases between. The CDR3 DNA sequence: TGTGCCAGCTCAGCGGGACTCCCCATTTTAGACCCCCAGTACTTC. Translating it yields CASSAGLPILDPQYF.

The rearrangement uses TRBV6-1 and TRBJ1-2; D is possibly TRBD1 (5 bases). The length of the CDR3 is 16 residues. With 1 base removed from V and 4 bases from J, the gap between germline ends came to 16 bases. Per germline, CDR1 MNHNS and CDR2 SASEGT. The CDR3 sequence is CASSEGFGQTGYGYTF. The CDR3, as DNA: TGTGCCAGCAGTGAAGGTTTTGGACAAACAGGCTATGGCTACACCTTC.

CDR3 nucleotide sequence: TGTGCCAGCAGTGTCAGGGTCACAGATACGCAGTATTTT. It yields the protein CASSVRVTDTQYF. This chain links TRBV12-3 or TRBV12-4 with TRBJ2-3, with a weak D call TRBD1 (5 bases). CDR3 length: 13 amino acids. Between the trimmed V and J ends, which lost 5 bases and 2 bases, there was a span of 8 bases.